This TCR beta chain comes out of a study of T-cell memory formation after mild COVID-19. Across the study: TCR clusters were mostly confined to one donor each. The study's findings and limits: The authors did not confirm SARS-CoV-2 specificity of second-wave clones peaking day 37. Clones contracting day 15 to 85 were balanced CD4/CD8; later expanders leaned CD4+.

With regard to this clonotype: Its antigen remains unknown.

A 5'RACE reaction primed in the constant segment made cDNA libraries of TCR alpha and TCR beta, and these carried sample barcodes and UMIs. TCRdb re-analysed the 5' RACE reads in MiXCR, keeping a single row per CDR3 protein. The sample has a few hundred thousand distinct CDR3 sequences, over 9.5% seen once. The germline gives CDR1 KGHSH, CDR2 LQKENI. The CDR3 length is 14 residues. V lost 3 bases and J 2 bases, leaving 11 bases between the germline ends. The sample comprised PBMCs or a T cell subset sorted from them (not recorded which). This chain uses TRBV18 with TRBJ2-7, with a possible D match to TRBD1 (6 bases). The clonotype was recovered from a man between 18 and 29 years old who had mild COVID-19 (a few samples of this study predate the infection). Cell type and time point are not known. The CDR3 is CASSPYRAPYEQYF. CDR3 nucleotide sequence: TGTGCCAGCTCACCCTACAGGGCCCCCTACGAGCAGTACTTC.